This is a list of T cell receptor beta chains from one sample in a study of CD8+ T cells in alopecia areata. Measured with immunoSEQ multiplex PCR; TCRdb has only the in-frame clones, and not every one. The repertoire includes 150,000 to 200,000 clones, 50% to 60% of them detected once, and about 15% sits in the top ten. This specimen consisted of CD4+ T cells sorted from blood, obtained at week 0. The receptors were sampled from a human donor with alopecia areata. CDR3s include the opening cysteine and the closing phenylalanine or tryptophan. The order of the fields is V gene, clone size, J gene, CDR3 length, CDR3 protein. Clone size is not always given. Where it is, it says once, few, many or a class for expanded clones.

TRBV29-1	-	TRBJ2-3	16	CSVEGGGRVGTDTQYF
TRBV30	-	TRBJ2-5	11	CAWSVYETQYF
TRBV4-1	few	TRBJ1-4	15	CASSRRGLRNEKLFF
TRBV30	-	TRBJ1-1	15	CAWSVGGIMNTEAFF
TRBV30	-	TRBJ2-6	14	CAWSAWAGANVLTF
TRBV29-1	-	TRBJ1-1	11	CSVGITTEAFF
TRBV27	few	TRBJ2-5	12	CASSKEGETQYF
TRBV5-1	-	TRBJ2-2	16	CASSLTTSRRPGELFF
TRBV13	once	TRBJ2-4	14	CASSPRDRLNIQYF
TRBV7-9	few	TRBJ2-3	15	CASSFPTRGGDTQYF
TRBV4-2	-	TRBJ2-3	14	CASSQDRTTDTQYF
TRBV30	few	TRBJ2-1	14	CAWSVSDTNNEQFF
TRBV19	-	TRBJ2-5	14	CASSKLDSQETQYF
TRBV19	-	TRBJ2-7	12	CASSYEGGEQYF
TRBV30	-	TRBJ1-4	14	CAWSGLLRGEKLFF
TRBV6-6	-	TRBJ2-5	13	CASKGPSAETQYF
TRBV23-1	-	TRBJ1-5	16	CASSQSPGTGGQPQHF
TRBV5-1	-	TRBJ2-3	16	CASSSLAGGPGDTQYF
TRBV11-2	few	TRBJ2-6	15	CASSLSNSGANVLTF
TRBV6-6	-	TRBJ2-1	12	CASSRGGNEQFF
TRBV9	-	TRBJ2-1	13	CASSPPRTGEQFF
TRBV27	few	TRBJ1-2	14	CASSLSNRGNGYTF
TRBV29-1	-	TRBJ2-5	13	CSVVFGGRETQYF
TRBV5-6	many	TRBJ2-3	12	CASSFNWGTQYF
TRBV2	-	TRBJ2-5	12	CASSEQGKTQYF
TRBV27	-	TRBJ1-5	12	CASSRWGQPQHF
TRBV13	-	TRBJ1-5	13	CASSLTGLQPQHF
TRBV6-5	-	TRBJ2-2	14	CASSLTPNTGELFF
TRBV7-9	-	TRBJ1-1	14	CASNQGEGNTEAFF
TRBV29-1	-	TRBJ2-3	15	CSVERGGASTDTQYF
TRBV9	once	TRBJ2-7	15	CASSVGNRGLSEQYF
TRBV5-1	-	TRBJ2-5	15	CASSPSGRHEETQYF
TRBV5-6	-	TRBJ2-5	13	CASSRDIEETQYF
TRBV4-1	-	TRBJ1-2	17	CASSPNVGTSERLGYTF
TRBV5-4	-	TRBJ2-5	16	CASSLMAGVPQETQYF
TRBV30	-	TRBJ2-6	14	CAWVGFSGANVLTF
TRBV10-2	-	TRBJ2-4	14	CASSDSGTKNIQYF
TRBV6-5	-	TRBJ1-1	14	CASSPTLGYTEAFF
TRBV2	-	TRBJ1-5	13	CASTGGGNQPQHF
TRBV11-2	-	TRBJ1-6	13	CASSRLGQADLHF
TRBV7-9	-	TRBJ2-1	11	CARNSHNEQFF
TRBV6-5	once	TRBJ1-2	11	CASSQGFGYTF
TRBV29-1	-	TRBJ1-2	16	CSVELRGTGVNYGYTF
TRBV4-1	-	TRBJ2-5	14	CASSQDPLGETQYF
TRBV11-2	-	TRBJ1-5	13	CASSPGPIQPQHF
TRBV30	few	TRBJ1-4	12	CAWSLRWEKLFF
TRBV29-1	-	TRBJ2-7	15	CSVESAGTGANEQYF
TRBV30	-	TRBJ2-7	13	CAWSRRSAYEQYF
TRBV5-4	-	TRBJ2-5	15	CASSLGLIREETQYF